This T cell receptor (beta chain) came from a study of blood T cell repertoires in COVID-19. Study information: The origin of the acute and convalescent COVID-19 samples was the United States, Italy and Spain. The cDNA or gDNA used as material had been derived from T cells, B-cell-depleted T cells, or PBMCs.

Under the authors' procedure: Researchers report that nucleated cell counts were estimated from reference gene primer amplification. Profiled with immunoSEQ multiplex PCR; TCRdb holds only in-frame clones, not every one. V, J and clone size are those of that table, while D and trimming were read from the DNA. Of 300,000 to 350,000 clones in the sample, around 90% were seen once. V trimming: 4 bases; J trimming: 5 bases; junction bases outside the gene matches: 16. Germline V gene lookup returns CDR1 PRHDT and CDR2 FYEKMQ (reference sequence). The CDR3 is made up of 17 amino acids. Enrolment of Seattle patients took place during active infection, and they were followed longitudinally. This clone was counted once.

The chain combines TRBV13 with TRBJ1-1, with 7 nucleotides matching TRBD1. The material sequenced was peripheral blood. This clonotype originated in a middle-aged woman with COVID-19, enrolled during active disease. In DNA form, the CDR3 reads TGTGCCAGCAGCTCCTCCCGGGGCAGCAGGGGGTGGACTGAAGCTTTCTTT. This translates into CASSSSRGSRGWTEAFF.